This TCR beta chain appears in the sequencing data of a study of OX40 agonist ivuxolimab in advanced cancers. Study context: Ivuxolimab was delivered to patients intravenously every 2 weeks at doses spanning 0.01 to 10 mg/kg.

Generated by immunoSEQ multiplex PCR, the TCRdb table keeps only in-frame clones and is missing some. The sample contains approximately 82,000 clones, 70% to 90% of which appear only once. The V and J ends lost 5 bases and 2 bases respectively, with 13 bases between them. Germline V gene lookup returns CDR1 SGHTA and CDR2 FQGNSA. This CDR3 spans 15 amino acids. The TCR originated in an adult with an advanced solid tumor such as melanoma, head and neck, liver or kidney cancer. The sequenced sample was CD4+ or CD8+ T cells sorted from blood, obtained in a trial of the OX40 agonist ivuxolimab. This sequence joins TRBV7-2 and TRBJ2-4, with D unclear. The CDR3 nucleotides are TGTGCCAGCAGCCCCCTCCCCGTGACCAAAAACATTCAGTACTTC. The encoded protein is CASSPLPVTKNIQYF.